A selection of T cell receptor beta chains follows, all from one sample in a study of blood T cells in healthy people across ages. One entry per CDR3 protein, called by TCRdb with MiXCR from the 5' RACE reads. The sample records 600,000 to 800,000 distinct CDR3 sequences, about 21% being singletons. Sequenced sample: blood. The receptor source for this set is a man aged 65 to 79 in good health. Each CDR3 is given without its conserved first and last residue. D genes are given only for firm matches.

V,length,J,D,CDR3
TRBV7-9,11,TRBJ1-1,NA,ASSPSMTSRAF
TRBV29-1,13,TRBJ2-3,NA,SVPPSSDLTDTQY
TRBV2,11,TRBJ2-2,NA,ASSVRVTGELF
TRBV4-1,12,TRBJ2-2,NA,ASSQGYRFGELF
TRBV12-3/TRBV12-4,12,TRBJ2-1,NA,ASSLESVYNEQF
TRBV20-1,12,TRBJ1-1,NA,SASRQVMNTEAF
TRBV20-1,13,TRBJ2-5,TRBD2,SARGTSGAQETQY
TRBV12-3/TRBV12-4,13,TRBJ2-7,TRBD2,ASSLAGGPIYEQY
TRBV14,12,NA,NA,ASSQFQTSYEQY
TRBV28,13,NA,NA,ASSLPRTGPETQY
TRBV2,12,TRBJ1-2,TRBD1,ASSVGDREGGCT
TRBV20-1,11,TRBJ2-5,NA,SASLGARETQY
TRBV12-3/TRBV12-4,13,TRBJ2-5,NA,ASSPMAGAQETQY
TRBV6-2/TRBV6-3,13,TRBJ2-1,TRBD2,ASVTFHAAGREQF
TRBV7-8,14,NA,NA,ASSARGARGTNEQF
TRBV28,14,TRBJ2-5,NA,ASSQHLTGKKETQY
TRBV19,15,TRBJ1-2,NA,ASNSGPGTESNYGYT
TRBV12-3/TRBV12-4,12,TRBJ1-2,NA,ASSLPGSVYGYT
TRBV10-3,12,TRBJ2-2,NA,AISSTGGTGELF
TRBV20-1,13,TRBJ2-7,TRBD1,SAPSGGQGFHEQY
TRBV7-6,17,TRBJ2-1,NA,ASSLAGPVPHSSYNEQF
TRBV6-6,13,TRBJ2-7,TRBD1,ASRPSRGNSYEQY
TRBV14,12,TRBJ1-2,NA,ASSQVEVRAGYT
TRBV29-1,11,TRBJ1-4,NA,SVVVGPGEKLF
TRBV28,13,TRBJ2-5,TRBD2,ASSPDRLAGETQY
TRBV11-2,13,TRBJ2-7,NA,ASSLEWLAAYEQY
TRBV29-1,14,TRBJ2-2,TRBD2,SALLAGGSNTGELF
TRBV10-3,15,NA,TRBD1,AISESTLRGGFDEQY
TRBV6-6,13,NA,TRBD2,ASSSNSGETYEQY
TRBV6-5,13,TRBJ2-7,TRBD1,ASSSGQGALYEQY
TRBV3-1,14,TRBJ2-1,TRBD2,ASSTLAGRGYNEQF
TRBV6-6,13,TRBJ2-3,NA,ASKREAISTDTQY
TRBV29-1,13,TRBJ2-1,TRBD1,SVELQGRFYNEQF
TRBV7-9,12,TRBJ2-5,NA,ASSEHRDLETQY
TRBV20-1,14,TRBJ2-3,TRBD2,SAPGLAGGPEDTQY
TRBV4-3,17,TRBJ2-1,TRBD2,ASSQDPTSGGFTGNEQF
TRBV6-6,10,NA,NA,AVTGGPYEQY
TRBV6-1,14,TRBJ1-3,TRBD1,ASSETTGGSGNTIY
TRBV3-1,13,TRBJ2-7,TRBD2,ASSQGGGSGYEQY
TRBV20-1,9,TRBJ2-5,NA,SRWRGETQY
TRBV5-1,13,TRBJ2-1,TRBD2,ASRRELAGVNEQF
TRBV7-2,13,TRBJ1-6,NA,ASSLAVRGGSPLH
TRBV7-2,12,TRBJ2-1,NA,ASSLAGAANEQF
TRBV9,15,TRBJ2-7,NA,ASSTQTSGTLSYEQY
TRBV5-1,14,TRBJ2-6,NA,ASSTGDGSGANVLT
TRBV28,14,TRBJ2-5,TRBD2,ASSPLGLGVEETQY
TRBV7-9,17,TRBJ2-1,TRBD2,ASSFPGLAGKLSYNEQF
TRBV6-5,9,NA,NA,ASKKGSEQF
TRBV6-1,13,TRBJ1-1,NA,ASIKAGRGNTEAF
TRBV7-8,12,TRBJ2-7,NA,ASSAGDSSYEQY
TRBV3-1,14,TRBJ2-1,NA,ASSPAPPSSYNEQF